The entry that follows covers one T cell receptor beta chain sequence. Its specificity is unknown. The data belong to a study of OX40 agonist ivuxolimab in advanced cancers. Study-wide context: A mean age of roughly 60 years, range about 23 to 90, was recorded, and approximately 85% were male. Three patients, one with hepatocellular carcinoma and two with cutaneous melanoma, responded partially.

The CDR3 runs 14 residues. Germline V CDR1 and CDR2: SNHLY, FYNNEI. V was shortened by 10 bases and J by 0 bases, with 10 bases between the two germline ends. Only in-frame clones appear in the TCRdb table, and some are missing; sequencing was by immunoSEQ multiplex PCR. The sample consists of 86,000 or so clones, roughly 92% of them appearing once. The study, taken as a whole, reports: CD4+ and CD8+ T cells in blood underwent clonal expansion by week 6 at 0.1 to 3.0 mg/kg.

Sequenced material: CD4+ or CD8+ T cells sorted from blood, taken in a trial of the OX40 agonist ivuxolimab. V usage is TRBV2 and J usage is TRBJ2-6, with no clear D. The clonotype originates from an adult with an advanced solid tumor such as melanoma, head and neck, liver or kidney cancer. The CDR3 reads CATVRNSGANVLTF. The DNA for the CDR3 is TGTGCCACGGTCCGGAACTCTGGGGCCAACGTCCTGACTTTC.